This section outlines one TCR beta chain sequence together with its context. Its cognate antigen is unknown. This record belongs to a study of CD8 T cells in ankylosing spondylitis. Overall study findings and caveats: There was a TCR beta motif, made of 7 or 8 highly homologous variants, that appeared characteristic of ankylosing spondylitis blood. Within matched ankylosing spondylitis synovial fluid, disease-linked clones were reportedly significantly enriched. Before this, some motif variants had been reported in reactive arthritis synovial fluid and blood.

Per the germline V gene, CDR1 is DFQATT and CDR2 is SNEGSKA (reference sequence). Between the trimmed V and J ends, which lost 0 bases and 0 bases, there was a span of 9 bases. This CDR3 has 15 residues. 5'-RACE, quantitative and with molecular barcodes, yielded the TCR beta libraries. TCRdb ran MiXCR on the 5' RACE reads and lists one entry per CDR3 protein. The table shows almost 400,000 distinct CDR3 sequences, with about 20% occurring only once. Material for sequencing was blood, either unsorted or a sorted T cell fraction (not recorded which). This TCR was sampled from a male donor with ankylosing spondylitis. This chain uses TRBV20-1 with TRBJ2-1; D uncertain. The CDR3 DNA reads TGCAGTGCTAGAGATCGGTATTACTCCTACAATGAGCAGTTCTTC. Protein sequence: CSARDRYYSYNEQFF.